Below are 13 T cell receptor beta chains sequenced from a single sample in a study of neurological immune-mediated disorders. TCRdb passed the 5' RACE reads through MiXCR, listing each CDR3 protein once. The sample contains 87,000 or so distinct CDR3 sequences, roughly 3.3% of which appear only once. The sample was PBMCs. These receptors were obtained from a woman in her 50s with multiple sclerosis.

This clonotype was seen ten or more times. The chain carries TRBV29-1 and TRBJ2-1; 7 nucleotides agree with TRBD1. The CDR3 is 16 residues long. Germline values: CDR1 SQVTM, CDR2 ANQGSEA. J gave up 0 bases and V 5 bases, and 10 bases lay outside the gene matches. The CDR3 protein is CSVSGTATLSYNEQFF. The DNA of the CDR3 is TGCAGCGTTTCGGGGACAGCCACCCTCTCCTACAATGAGCAGTTCTTC.

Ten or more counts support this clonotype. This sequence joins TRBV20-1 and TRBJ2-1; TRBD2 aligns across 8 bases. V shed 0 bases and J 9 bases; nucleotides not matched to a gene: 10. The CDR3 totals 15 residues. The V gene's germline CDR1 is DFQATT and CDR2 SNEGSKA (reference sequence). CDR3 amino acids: CSARDLGHGRGEQFF. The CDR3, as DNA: TGCAGTGCTAGAGATTTAGGACACGGGAGGGGTGAGCAGTTCTTC.

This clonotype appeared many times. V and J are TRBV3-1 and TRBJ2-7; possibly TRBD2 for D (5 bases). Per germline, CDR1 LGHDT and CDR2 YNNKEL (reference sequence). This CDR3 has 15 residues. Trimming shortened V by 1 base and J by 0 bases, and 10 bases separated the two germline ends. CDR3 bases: TGTGCCAGCAGCCAAGTCGGGGTAAGCTCCTACGAGCAGTACTTC. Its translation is CASSQVGVSSYEQYF.

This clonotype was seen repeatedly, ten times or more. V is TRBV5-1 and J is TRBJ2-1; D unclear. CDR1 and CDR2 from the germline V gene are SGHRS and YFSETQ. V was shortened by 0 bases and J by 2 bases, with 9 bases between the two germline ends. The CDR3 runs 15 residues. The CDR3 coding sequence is TGCGCCAGCAGCTTGGAGAGAAGGGCCTACAATGAGCAGTTCTTC. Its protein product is CASSLERRAYNEQFF.

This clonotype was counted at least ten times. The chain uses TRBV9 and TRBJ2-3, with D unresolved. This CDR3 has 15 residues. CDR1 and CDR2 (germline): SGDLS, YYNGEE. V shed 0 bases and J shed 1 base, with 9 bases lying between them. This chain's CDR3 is CASSVGVGRTDTQYF. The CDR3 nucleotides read TGTGCCAGCAGCGTAGGGGTGGGCCGCACAGATACGCAGTATTTT.

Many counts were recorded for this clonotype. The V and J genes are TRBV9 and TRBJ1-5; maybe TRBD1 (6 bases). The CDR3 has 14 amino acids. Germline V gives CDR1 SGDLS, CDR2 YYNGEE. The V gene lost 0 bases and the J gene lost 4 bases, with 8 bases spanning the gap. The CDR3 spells CASSVGTVNQPQHF. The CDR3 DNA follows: TGTGCCAGCAGCGTAGGGACAGTGAATCAGCCCCAGCATTTT. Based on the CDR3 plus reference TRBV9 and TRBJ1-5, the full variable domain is DSGVTQTPKHLITATGQRVTLRCSPRSGDLSVYWYQQSLDQGLQFLIQYYNGEERAKGNILERFSAQQFPDLHSELNLSSLELGDSALYFCASSVGTVNQPQHFGDGTRLSIL.

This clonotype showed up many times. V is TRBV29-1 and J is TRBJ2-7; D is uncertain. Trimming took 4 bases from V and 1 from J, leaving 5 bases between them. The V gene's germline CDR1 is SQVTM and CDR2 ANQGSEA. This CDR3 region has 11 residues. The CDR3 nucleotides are TGCAGCGTTGTTGTGTCCTACGAGCAGTACTTC. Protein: CSVVVSYEQYF.

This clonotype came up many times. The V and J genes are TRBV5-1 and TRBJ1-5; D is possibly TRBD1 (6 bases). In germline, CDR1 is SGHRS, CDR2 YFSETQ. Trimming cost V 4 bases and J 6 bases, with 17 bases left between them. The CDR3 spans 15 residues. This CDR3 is CASSPGGQGGQPQHF. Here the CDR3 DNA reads TGCGCCAGCAGCCCGGGGGGGCAGGGCGGTCAGCCCCAGCATTTT.

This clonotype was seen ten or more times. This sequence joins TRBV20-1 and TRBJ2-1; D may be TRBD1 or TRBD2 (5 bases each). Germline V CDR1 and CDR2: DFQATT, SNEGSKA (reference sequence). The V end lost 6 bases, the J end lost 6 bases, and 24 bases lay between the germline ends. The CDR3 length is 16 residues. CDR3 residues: CSASNGAEIVGNEQFF. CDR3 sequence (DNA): TGCAGTGCGTCAAACGGGGCCGAAATTGTGGGCAATGAGCAGTTCTTC.

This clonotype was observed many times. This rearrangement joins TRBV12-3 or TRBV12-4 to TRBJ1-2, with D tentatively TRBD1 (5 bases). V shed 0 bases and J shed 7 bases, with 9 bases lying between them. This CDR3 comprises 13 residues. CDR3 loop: CASSLAGVGGYTF. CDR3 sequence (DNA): TGTGCCAGCAGTTTAGCAGGGGTGGGTGGCTACACCTTC.

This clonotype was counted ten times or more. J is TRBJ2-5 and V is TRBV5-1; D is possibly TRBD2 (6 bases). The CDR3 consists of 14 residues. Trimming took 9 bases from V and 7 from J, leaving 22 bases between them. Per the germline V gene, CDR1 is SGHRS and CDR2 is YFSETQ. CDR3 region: CATTASGLRGTQYF. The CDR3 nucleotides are TGCGCCACCACGGCCTCGGGACTCCGCGGGACCCAGTACTTC.

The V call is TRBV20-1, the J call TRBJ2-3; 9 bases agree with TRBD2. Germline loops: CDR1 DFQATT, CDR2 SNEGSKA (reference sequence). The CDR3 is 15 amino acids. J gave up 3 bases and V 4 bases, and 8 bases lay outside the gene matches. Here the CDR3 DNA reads TGCAGTGCTAAACGGCCGGGACTAGCAACAGATACGCAGTATTTT. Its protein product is CSAKRPGLATDTQYF.

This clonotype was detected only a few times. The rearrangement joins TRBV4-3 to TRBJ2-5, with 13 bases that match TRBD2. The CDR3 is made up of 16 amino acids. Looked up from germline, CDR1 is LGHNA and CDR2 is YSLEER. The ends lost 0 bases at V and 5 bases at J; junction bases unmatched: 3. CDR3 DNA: TGCGCCAGCAGCCAAGATCGACTAGCGGGGGGTGAGACCCAGTACTTC. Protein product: CASSQDRLAGGETQYF.